The source of this T cell receptor beta chain is a study of blood T cell repertoires in COVID-19. The germline CDR1 and CDR2 sequences are MNHNY and SVGAGI (reference sequence). With 4 bases removed from V and 0 bases from J, the gap between germline ends came to 13 bases. The CDR3 is 15 residues long. Generated by immunoSEQ multiplex PCR, the TCRdb table keeps only in-frame clones and is missing some. This sample yields about 75,000 clones, of which approximately 79% are seen a single time; 2% to 3% belongs to the top ten. This TCR was sampled from a human donor with acute or convalescent COVID-19. The donor label of this sample is uncertain. The rearrangement links TRBV6-6 to TRBJ2-7, with D maybe TRBD2 (6 bases). Sequences were obtained from peripheral blood. CDR3 nucleotide sequence: TGTGCCAGCAGTTCTACGACCGGGAGCTCCTACGAGCAGTACGTC. Its translation: CASSSTTGSSYEQYV.